A selection of T cell receptor beta chains follows, all from one sample in a study of lymphopenia after photon versus proton radiotherapy. Measured with immunoSEQ multiplex PCR; TCRdb has only the in-frame clones, and not every one. The sample has about 23,000 clones; around 90% are singletons. The sequencing here drew on peripheral blood, taken from a patient treated with proton-based radiotherapy. These receptors originate from a woman between 70 and 85 years old with pancreatic cancer. Some clones in this sample may be carry-over from other donors' samples. Each CDR3 is given with its conserved first and last residue. A D gene is named only where the DNA matches it firmly. Not all rows give a size; the values are once, few, many and, for expanded clones, a class.

CDR3nt	CDR3aa	v_gene	j_gene	abundance	d_gene
TGTGCCAGCAGTGCCGGGGGGCCTAGATACAATGAGCAGTTCTTC	CASSAGGPRYNEQFF	TRBV2	TRBJ2-1	-	-
TGTGCCAGCAGCTTAAACAGGGATGAGGGCTACACCTTC	CASSLNRDEGYTF	TRBV7-3	TRBJ1-2	-	-
TGTGCCAGCAGTGGAGGAGGGGCTCAGCCCCAGCATTTT	CASSGGGAQPQHF	TRBV2	TRBJ1-5	-	-
TGTGCCAGCTCCCTAGTCGGCGGTGTCGGATCTGAAGCTTTCTTT	CASSLVGGVGSEAFF	TRBV11-2	TRBJ1-1	once	-
TGTGCCAGCAGCGGACACGTAAACGGGGAGCTGTTTTTT	CASSGHVNGELFF	TRBV5-6	TRBJ2-2	-	-
TGTGCCAGCAGTCTAAGGGGCTACGAGCAGTACTTC	CASSLRGYEQYF	TRBV14	TRBJ2-7	once	-
TGTGCCTGGAGGGAACAGGGGAACACTGAAGCTTTCTTT	CAWREQGNTEAFF	TRBV30	TRBJ1-1	-	-
TGTGCCAGCAGCTTAGTCGGGACTAGTATCTACGAGCAGTACTTC	CASSLVGTSIYEQYF	TRBV7-2	TRBJ2-7	-	TRBD2
TGTGCCAGTAGTATTGACAACTCGAACACTGAAGCTTTCTTT	CASSIDNSNTEAFF	TRBV19	TRBJ1-1	-	-
TGTGCCAGTAGTCGAACACGGGGGACGGGACTCACTGAAGCTTTCTTT	CASSRTRGTGLTEAFF	TRBV19	TRBJ1-1	-	-
TGTGCCAGCAGTGAGGACAGGGAGGTAACTGAAGCTTTCTTT	CASSEDREVTEAFF	TRBV6-1	TRBJ1-1	-	TRBD1
TGTGCCAGCAGCTCGGACAGGGTCTACGAGCAGTACTTC	CASSSDRVYEQYF	TRBV28	TRBJ2-7	-	TRBD1
TGTGCCAGCAGCTTGGGGGAGGGCTCCTACGAGCAGTACTTC	CASSLGEGSYEQYF	TRBV5-5	TRBJ2-7	-	TRBD2
TGTGCCACCAGCAGAGGAGGGACAGGGCTTATCAATGAGCAGTTCTTC	CATSRGGTGLINEQFF	TRBV15	TRBJ2-1	-	TRBD1
TGTGCCAGCAGTGAAATGGTGATAGCGTCAGGGGAGCAGTTCTTC	CASSEMVIASGEQFF	TRBV2	TRBJ2-1	-	-
TGTGCCAGCAGCATGACTAGCGGGAGTTTCGAGCAGTACTTC	CASSMTSGSFEQYF	TRBV7-6	TRBJ2-7	-	TRBD2
TGCAGCGTCGCTGATGAGGGGGGACAGCCCCAGCATTTT	CSVADEGGQPQHF	TRBV29-1	TRBJ1-5	-	-
TGTGCCAGCAGCCGAACGGTCTACAATGAGCAGTTCTTC	CASSRTVYNEQFF	TRBV7-6	TRBJ2-1	-	-